This entry describes one T cell receptor (beta chain). The antigen remains undetermined. The data belong to a study of response to subunit inactivated influenza vaccine. Study observations and caveats: With each seasonal influenza vaccination, the authors suggested, few new T cells are recruited.

One entry per CDR3 protein results from TCRdb running MiXCR on the RT-PCR reads. This sample has a few hundred thousand distinct CDR3 sequences; 21% occur once, and the top ten carry about a tenth. The TCR originated in a man between 50 and 70 years old who received an inactivated influenza vaccine. The material was PBMCs from blood, obtained about 20 months after vaccination.

The CDR3 is CASRPRRGQGNTGELFF. CDR3 coding DNA: TGTGCCAGCAGACCCAGAAGAGGACAGGGGAACACCGGGGAGCTGTTTTTT. The chain links TRBV6-1 to TRBJ2-2, with 8 bases lining up with TRBD1. CDR1 and CDR2 (germline): MNHNS, SASEGT. V gave up 6 bases and J gave up 1 base; unmatched junction bases: 10. This CDR3 has 17 amino acids.